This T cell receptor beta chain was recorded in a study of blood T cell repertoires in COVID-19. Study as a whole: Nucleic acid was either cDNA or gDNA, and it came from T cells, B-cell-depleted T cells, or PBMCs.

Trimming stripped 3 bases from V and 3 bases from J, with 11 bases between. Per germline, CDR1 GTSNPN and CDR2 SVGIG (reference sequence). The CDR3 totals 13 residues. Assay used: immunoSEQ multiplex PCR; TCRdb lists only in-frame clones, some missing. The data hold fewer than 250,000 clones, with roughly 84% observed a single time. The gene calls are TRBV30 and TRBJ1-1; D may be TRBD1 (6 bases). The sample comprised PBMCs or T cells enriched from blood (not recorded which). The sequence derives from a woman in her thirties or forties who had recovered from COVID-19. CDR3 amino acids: CAWRATGYTEAFF. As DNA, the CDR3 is TGTGCCTGGAGGGCTACAGGGTACACTGAAGCTTTCTTT.